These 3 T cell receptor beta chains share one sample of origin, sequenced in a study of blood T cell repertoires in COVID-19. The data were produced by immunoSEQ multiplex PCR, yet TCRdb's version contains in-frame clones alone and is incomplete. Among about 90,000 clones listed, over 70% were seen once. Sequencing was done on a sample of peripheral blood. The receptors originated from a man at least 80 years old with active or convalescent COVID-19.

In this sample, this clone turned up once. CDR3 sequence (DNA): TGTGCCAGCAGTGAAATGGCAGGGTCGTATGGCTACACCTTC. Protein: CASSEMAGSYGYTF. The J gene is TRBJ1-2, the V gene TRBV25-1; D possibly corresponds to TRBD1 (5 bases). The CDR3 loop spans 14 amino acids. V dropped 2 bases and J dropped 5 bases, with 12 bases sitting between them. Per germline, CDR1 MGHDK and CDR2 SYGVNS.

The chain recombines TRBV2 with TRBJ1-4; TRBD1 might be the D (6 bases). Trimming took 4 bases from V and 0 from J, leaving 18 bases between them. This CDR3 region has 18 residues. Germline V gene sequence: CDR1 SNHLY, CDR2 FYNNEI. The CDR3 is CASSGSFGGGATNEKLFF. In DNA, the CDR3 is TGTGCCAGCAGTGGGAGTTTCGGGGGGGGCGCAACTAATGAAAAACTGTTTTTT.

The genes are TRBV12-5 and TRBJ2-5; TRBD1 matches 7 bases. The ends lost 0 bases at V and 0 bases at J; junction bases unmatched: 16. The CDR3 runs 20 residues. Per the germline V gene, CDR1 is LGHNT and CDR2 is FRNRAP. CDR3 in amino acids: CASGLVHGLDRDKYQETQYF. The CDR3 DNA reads TGTGCTAGTGGTTTGGTACATGGCCTCGACAGGGATAAGTACCAAGAGACCCAGTACTTC.